This TCR beta chain was documented in a study of T cell repertoires in aging, cancer and after chemotherapy. Findings and limits, study-wide: Thymic emigration or peripheral T cell expansion may be impaired by lymphoid organ infiltration in hematological cancer. Untreated cancer patients had significantly lower blood TCR diversity than age-matched healthy donors. Healthy donors lost TCR diversity with age mainly through richness, cancer patients through richness and evenness.

The CDR3 is made up of 14 amino acids. Germline trimming cut 2 bases from V and 7 bases from J; bases unmatched to any gene: 6. Germline CDR1 is MNHNS and CDR2 is SASEGT. The template was genomic DNA from peripheral blood, not RNA. Rearranged V-D-J TRB sequences were amplified with a mixed TRB-A/B primer pool. TCRdb recomputed calls from the multiplex PCR reads with MiXCR, one row per CDR3 protein. There are more than 6,500 distinct CDR3 sequences in the sample; roughly 31% occur only once, and about two thirds lies in the top ten. To note about this clonotype: Its antigen is not known.

This TCR came from a human donor with a blood cancer. The donor label of this sample is uncertain. Source material: blood. The chain has TRBV6-1 and TRBJ2-5, with 8 bases lining up with TRBD1. CDR3 DNA: TGTGCCAGCAGTGAACCGGGACAGGTTCGGACCCAGTACTTC. This gives the protein CASSEPGQVRTQYF.